These 32 T cell receptor beta chains were all obtained from the same sample, sequenced in a study of cytomegalovirus exposure and HLA in healthy donors. 60 Vbeta and 13 Jbeta primers were used in PCR. The method was immunoSEQ multiplex PCR; TCRdb's version includes in-frame clones alone and lacks a portion of them. Of under 110,000 clones listed, about two thirds were seen once; the top ten hold 0.79%. The sequencing input was PBMCs. Every receptor here comes from a boy between 10 and 17 years old in good health and CMV-seronegative.

The chain is built from TRBV7-9 and TRBJ1-2, with 7 bases that match TRBD1. From germline, CDR1 is SEHNR and CDR2 FQNEAQ (reference sequence). The length of the CDR3 is 16 residues. Trimming cost V 5 bases and J 3 bases; bases outside gene matches: 12. CDR3: CASSPQRTGRDYGYTF. CDR3 nucleotides: TGTGCCAGCAGCCCCCAGAGGACAGGTCGAGACTATGGCTACACCTTC.

CDR3 nucleotide sequence: TGTGCCAGCACCAAACTCCGGGGCACTGAAGCTTTCTTT. It specifies CASTKLRGTEAFF. The chain recombines TRBV25-1 with TRBJ1-1; D is unclear. This CDR3 comprises 13 residues. Trimming cost V 7 bases and J 4 bases, with 13 bases left between them. Germline V gene sequence: CDR1 MGHDK, CDR2 SYGVNS.

The V call is TRBV7-2, the J call TRBJ2-7, with D possibly matching TRBD1 (5 bases). Germline assignment: CDR1 SGHTA and CDR2 FQGNSA. The CDR3 spans 13 residues. V lost 5 bases and J 1 base, leaving 9 bases between the germline ends. The CDR3 is CASSLRQSYEQYF. In DNA, the CDR3 is TGTGCCAGCAGCCTCCGACAGTCCTACGAGCAGTACTTC.

V is TRBV28 and J is TRBJ1-1; 9 positions agree with TRBD1. Germline loops: CDR1 MDHEN, CDR2 SYDVKM. The CDR3 consists of 15 residues. J was trimmed by 10 bases and V by 3 bases; bases with no gene match: 12. The CDR3: CASSFLLGQGQGAFF. CDR3 DNA: TGTGCCAGCAGTTTTTTATTAGGACAGGGGCAAGGAGCTTTCTTT.

The V and J genes are TRBV19 and TRBJ2-2, with 10 bases fitting TRBD2. The CDR3 is 17 residues long. Losses at the gene ends were 5 bases for V and 2 bases for J; bases not matched to a gene: 8. Germline V gives CDR1 LNHDA, CDR2 SQIVND (reference sequence). The CDR3 DNA follows: TGTGCCAGTAGTTCCCTTAGCGGGGGGACTAACACCGGGGAGCTGTTTTTT. As protein: CASSSLSGGTNTGELFF.

V usage is TRBV7-6 and J usage is TRBJ2-1, with TRBD2 identical over 8 bases. Germline lookup yields CDR1 SGHVS and CDR2 FNYEAQ. CDR3 length: 15 amino acids. The ends lost 5 bases at V and 8 bases at J; junction bases unmatched: 11. CDR3 DNA: TGTGCCAGCAGCCCGAGCGGGAGAAGGGCATATGAGCAGTTCTTC. Its protein is CASSPSGRRAYEQFF.

This chain links TRBV27 with TRBJ1-2; D is unresolved. There are 14 residues in the CDR3. Deletions cut 0 bases from V and 4 bases from J, with 9 bases between. Germline V gene lookup returns CDR1 MNHEY and CDR2 SMNVEV (reference sequence). The CDR3 bases are TGTGCCAGCAGTTTATCATACGGGAGCTATGGCTACACCTTC. It encodes CASSLSYGSYGYTF.

In its sample, this clone was seen a few times. This chain connects TRBV7-8 to TRBJ1-2; 9 bases map to TRBD1. The V and J ends lost 4 bases and 4 bases, in that order; junction bases with no gene match: 10. The CDR3 is 16 amino acids. CDR1 is SGHVS, CDR2 FQNEAQ, per germline. CDR3 loop: CASSSWTGEGSYGYTF. CDR3 DNA sequence: TGTGCCAGCAGCTCCTGGACAGGGGAGGGCAGCTATGGCTACACCTTC.

This chain joins TRBV7-9 and TRBJ2-5; tentatively, D is TRBD1 (6 bases). The V end lost 1 base, the J end lost 5 bases, and 11 bases lay between the germline ends. Germline CDR1 is SEHNR and CDR2 is FQNEAQ (reference sequence). The CDR3 has 14 residues. The CDR3: CASSLGTASETQYF. The DNA of the CDR3 is TGTGCCAGCAGCTTAGGGACAGCCAGCGAGACCCAGTACTTC.

This clone has only a few counts. The CDR3 DNA sequence: TGCGCCAGCAGCTTAGGGCAAGCGGGGGGCCACGGGGAGCTGTTTTTT. This translates into CASSLGQAGGHGELFF. The chain combines TRBV5-1 with TRBJ2-2; TRBD2 agrees at 9 bases. The V gene end was trimmed by 2 bases and the J gene end by 7 bases; junction bases not matched to a gene: 9. There are 16 residues in the CDR3. Germline CDR1 reads SGHRS; CDR2 reads YFSETQ. The full variable domain, completed using reference TRBV5-1 and TRBJ2-2, is KAGVTQTPRYLIKTRGQQVTLSCSPISGHRSVSWYQQTPGQGLQFLFEYFSETQRNKGNFPGRFSGRQFSNSRSEMNVSTLELGDSALYLCASSLGQAGGHGELFFGEGSRLTVL.

V usage is TRBV30 and J usage is TRBJ2-7; D possibly corresponds to TRBD2 (5 bases). Germline V gives CDR1 GTSNPN, CDR2 SVGIG (reference sequence). This CDR3 is built from 12 residues. Between the trimmed V and J ends, which lost 4 bases and 3 bases, there was a span of 10 bases. DNA of the CDR3: TGTGCCTGGAACCGGGATAACTACGAGCAGTACTTC. This encodes CAWNRDNYEQYF.

The genes are TRBV19 and TRBJ2-7; D remains unclear. CDR1 is LNHDA and CDR2 is SQIVND in the germline V gene (reference sequence). The CDR3 spans 12 residues. Trimming left V 3 bases short and J 2 bases short, with 5 bases between. This chain's CDR3 is CASSINTYEQYF. CDR3 nucleotide sequence: TGTGCCAGTAGTATCAACACCTACGAGCAGTACTTC.

The chain links TRBV9 to TRBJ2-1; 8 nucleotides agree with TRBD1. Germline V CDR1 and CDR2: SGDLS, YYNGEE. V lost 5 bases and J lost 1; bases outside the gene matches: 11. This CDR3 is built from 17 residues. The CDR3 here is CASSPRTGSVSYNEQFF. The CDR3 coding sequence is TGTGCCAGCAGTCCGAGGACAGGGAGTGTGTCCTACAATGAGCAGTTCTTC.

V gene TRBV5-1 combines with J gene TRBJ1-1; no reliable D call. Germline-derived CDR1 and CDR2 are SGHRS and YFSETQ. The CDR3 runs to 16 residues. The V and J ends lost 0 bases and 1 base respectively, with 13 bases between them. CDR3 coding DNA: TGCGCCAGCAGCTTGGGCAATCACCGAGGGAACACTGAAGCTTTCTTT. It is translated as CASSLGNHRGNTEAFF.

This clone has just one count. CDR3 coding DNA: TGTGCCAGCCGTGGGGGGGGGAGCAATCAGCCCCAGCATTTT. Its protein product is CASRGGGSNQPQHF. The chain combines TRBV28 with TRBJ1-5; possibly TRBD1 for D (5 bases). The CDR3 runs to 14 residues. Germline V gene lookup returns CDR1 MDHEN and CDR2 SYDVKM. V was shortened by 8 bases and J by 1 base, with 12 bases between the two germline ends. The variable domain in full, completed from reference TRBV28 and TRBJ1-5, reads DVKVTQSSRYLVKRTGEKVFLECVQDMDHENMFWYRQDPGLGLRLIYFSYDVKMKEKGDIPEGYSVSREKKERFSLILESASTNQTSMYLCASRGGGSNQPQHFGDGTRLSIL.

This rearrangement joins TRBV11-2 to TRBJ2-2; TRBD2 agrees at 9 bases. This CDR3 is built from 17 residues. V shed 5 bases and J 1 base; nucleotides not matched to a gene: 8. Germline V gives CDR1 SGHAT, CDR2 FQNNGV. The CDR3 coding sequence is TGTGCCAGCAGCCACAACCCGACTAGCGGGAACACCGGGGAGCTGTTTTTT. This sequence encodes CASSHNPTSGNTGELFF.

V usage is TRBV27 and J usage is TRBJ1-6, with TRBD1 matching 9 bases. The CDR3 runs to 15 residues. CDR1 and CDR2 from the germline V gene are MNHEY and SMNVEV (reference sequence). Germline trimming cut 5 bases from V and 9 bases from J; bases unmatched to any gene: 8. The CDR3 is CASSPLQGAPSPLHF. The CDR3, as DNA: TGTGCCAGCAGTCCTCTACAGGGGGCGCCTTCACCCCTCCACTTT.

The gene calls are TRBV29-1 and TRBJ1-4; D unresolved. Trimming pared 0 bases from V and 1 base from J, leaving 6 bases between. The CDR3 contains 14 residues. The germline gives CDR1 SQVTM, CDR2 ANQGSEA. The CDR3 spells CSVEDPVTNEKLFF. In nucleotides, the CDR3 is TGCAGCGTTGAAGATCCCGTAACTAATGAAAAACTGTTTTTT.

The J gene is TRBJ2-1, the V gene TRBV5-3, with D perhaps matching TRBD2 (6 bases). TRBV5-3 is an open reading frame, and its role is uncertain. Trimming pared 0 bases from V and 9 bases from J, leaving 16 bases between. CDR3 length equals 15 residues. CDR3 nucleotide sequence: TGTGCCAGAAGCTTGGTCCGACTAGAAGTAGGTGAGCAGTTCTTC. Encoded protein: CARSLVRLEVGEQFF.

There are a few counts of this clone. The chain carries TRBV9 and TRBJ2-1, with 11 bases identical to TRBD2. V lost 4 bases, J lost 3 bases, and 3 bases stayed unmatched. Germline values: CDR1 SGDLS, CDR2 YYNGEE. The CDR3 length is 15 residues. The CDR3 DNA sequence: TGTGCCAGCAGCCTAGCGGGAGGAGTCTACAATGAGCAGTTCTTC. Its translation is CASSLAGGVYNEQFF.

This chain links TRBV25-1 with TRBJ2-1, with a weak D call TRBD2 (6 bases). With 5 bases removed from V and 0 bases from J, the gap between germline ends came to 11 bases. The germline gives CDR1 MGHDK, CDR2 SYGVNS. The CDR3 loop spans 15 amino acids. The CDR3 DNA sequence: TGTGCCAGCAGTCCGGGACTCCTCTCCTACAATGAGCAGTTCTTC. Its translation: CASSPGLLSYNEQFF.

The DNA of the CDR3 is TGTGCCAGCTCCTCGGACAGGGTGGGGGTTAGCAATCAGCCCCAGCATTTT. This gives the protein CASSSDRVGVSNQPQHF. This chain uses TRBV2 with TRBJ1-5; 8 bases agree with TRBD1. The CDR3 has 17 residues. Trimming took 8 bases from V and 0 from J; bases not matched to a gene: 12. CDR1 is SNHLY, CDR2 FYNNEI, per germline.

The V gene is TRBV27, the J gene TRBJ2-1; 8 bases line up with TRBD1. V lost 4 bases, J lost 8 bases, and 10 bases stayed unmatched. The CDR3 has 15 residues. Germline CDR1 and CDR2: MNHEY and SMNVEV (reference sequence). CDR3 bases: TGTGCCAGCAGTTCCTCCCGGACAGGGATTCATGAGCAGTTCTTC. Translation gives CASSSSRTGIHEQFF.

This chain connects TRBV10-3 to TRBJ2-1, with TRBD2 identical over 7 bases. V trimming: 2 bases; J trimming: 9 bases; junction bases outside the gene matches: 13. Germline V gene lookup returns CDR1 ENHRY and CDR2 SYGVKD. The CDR3 extends over 16 amino acids. In DNA form, the CDR3 reads TGTGCCATCAGTGAGGGACTCACGGGAGGTATGGCTGAGCAGTTCTTC. It translates to CAISEGLTGGMAEQFF.

V and J are TRBV30 and TRBJ1-4, with D maybe TRBD1 (5 bases). CDR3 length: 13 residues. V lost 3 bases and J 7 bases, leaving 12 bases between the germline ends. From germline, CDR1 is GTSNPN and CDR2 SVGIG (reference sequence). The CDR3 is CAWRGQGGEKLFF. The CDR3 nucleotides read TGTGCCTGGAGAGGGCAGGGCGGTGAAAAACTGTTTTTT.

V is TRBV5-1 and J is TRBJ1-4; no clear D. With 3 bases removed from V and 5 bases from J, the gap between germline ends came to 17 bases. This CDR3 is 16 amino acids long. CDR1 and CDR2 from the germline V gene are SGHRS and YFSETQ. CDR3 nucleotide sequence: TGCGCCAGCAGCTGGGGTGCGGGCCTGAGGAATGAAAAACTGTTTTTT. Residues: CASSWGAGLRNEKLFF. The full variable domain, rest sourced from reference TRBV5-1 and TRBJ1-4, is KAGVTQTPRYLIKTRGQQVTLSCSPISGHRSVSWYQQTPGQGLQFLFEYFSETQRNKGNFPGRFSGRQFSNSRSEMNVSTLELGDSALYLCASSWGAGLRNEKLFFGSGTQLSVL.

The chain is built from TRBV30 and TRBJ2-7, with TRBD1 identical over 8 bases. From germline, CDR1 is GTSNPN and CDR2 SVGIG (reference sequence). The CDR3 is 15 residues long. Trimming cost V 0 bases and J 5 bases; bases outside gene matches: 9. DNA for the CDR3: TGTGCCTGGAGTGTCGGGGCAGGGGGCTTCCACGAGCAGTACTTC. Its translation is CAWSVGAGGFHEQYF.

V usage is TRBV28 and J usage is TRBJ1-4; D gene ambiguous. This CDR3 has 12 residues. Germline CDR1 reads MDHEN; CDR2 reads SYDVKM. V was cut by 5 bases and J by 4 bases, with 5 bases left in between. The CDR3 is CASSPNNEKLFF. The CDR3, as DNA: TGTGCCAGCAGTCCCAATAATGAAAAACTGTTTTTT.

J is TRBJ1-1 and V is TRBV6-6; TRBD1 might be the D (5 bases). V was trimmed by 6 bases and J by 4 bases, leaving 15 bases between them. This CDR3 spans 14 amino acids. Germline CDR1 reads MNHNY; CDR2 reads SVGAGI (reference sequence). CDR3 amino acids: CASRKDIRSTEAFF. The CDR3 coding sequence is TGTGCCAGCAGGAAGGACATCCGATCCACTGAAGCTTTCTTT.

This rearrangement joins TRBV7-9 to TRBJ1-1; 8 positions agree with TRBD1. With 4 bases clipped from V and 4 bases from J, the junction kept 8 bases outside the gene matches. CDR3 size: 15 residues. Germline lookup yields CDR1 SEHNR and CDR2 FQNEAQ (reference sequence). CDR3 nucleotides: TGTGCCAGCAGCTCAATCAGTCAGGGGGCCACTGAAGCTTTCTTT. Its protein is CASSSISQGATEAFF. The full variable domain, its missing parts supplied by reference TRBV7-9 and TRBJ1-1, is DTGVSQNPRHKITKRGQNVTFRCDPISEHNRLYWYRQTLGQGPEFLTYFQNEAQLEKSRLLSDRFSAERPKGSFSTLEIQRTEQGDSAMYLCASSSISQGATEAFFGQGTRLTVV.

The chain couples TRBV29-1 to TRBJ1-4; TRBD1 matches 10 bases. J gave up 8 bases and V 7 bases, and 7 bases lay outside the gene matches. Per the germline V gene, CDR1 is SQVTM and CDR2 is ANQGSEA. The CDR3 contains 13 residues. CDR3 residues: CSGAGTGEEKLFF. The DNA for the CDR3 is TGCAGCGGGGCCGGGACAGGGGAAGAAAAACTGTTTTTT.

This clone has more than one count but fewer than ten. CDR3 residues: CSVAAGATYGYTF. The CDR3 DNA follows: TGCAGCGTTGCGGCAGGGGCTACCTATGGCTACACCTTC. This chain joins TRBV29-1 and TRBJ1-2; tentative D call: TRBD1 (6 bases). V was pared by 4 bases and J by 4 bases, with 13 bases between. The CDR3 spans 13 residues. Germline V CDR1 and CDR2: SQVTM, ANQGSEA.